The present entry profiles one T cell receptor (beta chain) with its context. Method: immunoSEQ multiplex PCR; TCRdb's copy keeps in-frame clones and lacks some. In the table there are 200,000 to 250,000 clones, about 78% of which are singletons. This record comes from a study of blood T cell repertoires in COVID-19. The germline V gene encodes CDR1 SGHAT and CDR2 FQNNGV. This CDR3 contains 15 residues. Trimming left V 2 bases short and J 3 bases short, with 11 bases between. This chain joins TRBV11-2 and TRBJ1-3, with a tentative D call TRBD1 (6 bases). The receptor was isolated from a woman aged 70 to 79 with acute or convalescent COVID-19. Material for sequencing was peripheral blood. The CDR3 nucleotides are TGTGCCAGCAGCTTAACACAGGGTAATGGAAACACCATATATTTT. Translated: CASSLTQGNGNTIYF. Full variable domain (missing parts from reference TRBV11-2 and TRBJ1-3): EAGVAQSPRYKIIEKRQSVAFWCNPISGHATLYWYQQILGQGPKLLIQFQNNGVVDDSQLPKDRFSAERLKGVDSTLKIQPAKLEDSAVYLCASSLTQGNGNTIYFGEGSWLTVV.